This entry features one T cell receptor beta chain sequence. The antigen remains unidentified. This specimen comes from a study of response to subunit inactivated influenza vaccine. Study outcomes and limitations: Few additional T cells are recruited per seasonal influenza vaccination, authors suggested.

In TCRdb, the RT-PCR reads were re-called with MiXCR into one record per CDR3 protein. The sample has 500,000 to 550,000 distinct CDR3 sequences; about 7.6% are singletons. This CDR3 has 15 amino acids. Between the trimmed V and J ends, which lost 1 base and 0 bases, there was a span of 10 bases. From germline, CDR1 is SGHDT and CDR2 YYEEEE. The genes are TRBV5-6 and TRBJ2-5; TRBD1 or TRBD2 may be the D gene (5 bases each). The sample consisted of PBMCs from blood, taken less than 30 months after vaccination. The receptor was derived from a man aged 50 to 69 who received an inactivated influenza vaccine. CDR3 in DNA: TGTGCCAGCAGCTTGCGGGGCGAGTACCAAGAGACCCAGTACTTC. Its translation: CASSLRGEYQETQYF.